The 30 T cell receptor beta chains below all came from one sample that was sequenced in a study of T cells in Graves' hyperthyroidism and ophthalmopathy (dated by TCRdb to about 2019). Receptor libraries were prepared by multiplex PCR. Sequenced using an Illumina HiSeq 2000. The TCR beta CDR3 regions were amplified from the RNA transcripts. The first round of RT-PCR for the TCR CDR3 was performed with the HTBI primer set and the Qiagen OneStep RT-PCR kit. TCRdb trimmed public reads at Q25 via fastp, called clones via MiXCR and kept in-frame beta chains. When rows share a CDR3 protein, they turn into one entry using the most common DNA and genes. For this sample there are some 570,000 distinct CDR3 sequences; 12% to 15% appear just once. The ten most abundant clones make up roughly 7.7% of the sample. Sequenced material: blood. The receptor source for this set is a woman under 30 with Graves' ophthalmopathy.

The V and J genes are TRBV4-1 and TRBJ2-4; TRBD1 might be the D (5 bases). Trimming left V 0 bases short and J 8 bases short, with 14 bases between. Germline V gene lookup returns CDR1 MGHRA and CDR2 YSYEKL. The CDR3 length is 15 residues. In DNA form, the CDR3 reads TGCGCCAGCAGCCAAGATTGGCAGGGCCGGGACATTCAGTACTTC. This codes for CASSQDWQGRDIQYF.

In this sample, this clonotype turned up a few times. The chain links TRBV6-4 to TRBJ2-7, with 7 bases that match TRBD1. The CDR3 sequence is 14 residues long. Germline V lookup: CDR1 MRHNA, CDR2 SNTAGT. J was trimmed by 0 bases and V by 5 bases; bases with no gene match: 4. CDR3 protein: CASSRDSHSYEQYF. DNA for the CDR3: TGTGCCAGCAGTCGGGACAGCCACTCCTACGAGCAGTACTTC.

Only a few counts were recorded for this clonotype. The chain carries TRBV11-1 and TRBJ1-4; TRBD1 aligns across 8 bases. V lost 4 bases, J lost 7 bases, and 14 bases stayed unmatched. This CDR3 contains 17 residues. The V gene's germline CDR1 is SGHAT and CDR2 FQDESV (reference sequence). CDR3 in amino acids: CASSSLGRTGRTEKLFF. The CDR3 DNA sequence: TGTGCCAGCAGCTCCCTTGGGAGGACAGGGCGGACTGAAAAACTGTTTTTT.

The rearrangement links TRBV4-1 to TRBJ2-7; D tentatively reads TRBD1 or TRBD2 (6 bases each). CDR3 length equals 16 residues. Trimming left V 4 bases short and J 2 bases short, with 18 bases between. The germline CDR1 and CDR2 sequences are MGHRA and YSYEKL. CDR3 loop: CASSPRGVGGAYEQYF. CDR3 DNA: TGCGCCAGCAGCCCGAGGGGGGTGGGTGGCGCCTACGAGCAGTACTTC.

This clonotype appeared many times. The V call is TRBV12-3 or TRBV12-4, the J call TRBJ2-2; D unresolved. CDR3 length: 11 residues. V shed 5 bases and J shed 4 bases, with 2 bases lying between them. For the CDR3, the DNA is TGTGCCAGCAGTGGCACCGGGGAGCTGTTTTTT. It codes for CASSGTGELFF.

This clonotype was recorded at least ten times. DNA of the CDR3: TGCAGTGCTCATAGCGGGAGGGCCACCGGGGAGCTGTTTTTT. The encoded protein is CSAHSGRATGELFF. The rearrangement joins TRBV20-1 to TRBJ2-2; 11 bases map to TRBD2. This CDR3 region has 14 residues. V dropped 5 bases and J dropped 4; count of bases not matched to a gene: 3. Germline values: CDR1 DFQATT, CDR2 SNEGSKA (reference sequence).

This clonotype was picked up many times. The chain has TRBV18 and TRBJ1-1; tentative D call: TRBD1 (6 bases). The CDR3 covers 14 residues. The V end lost 2 bases, the J end lost 3 bases, and 10 bases lay between the germline ends. Germline V gene sequence: CDR1 KGHSH, CDR2 LQKENI. The CDR3 DNA reads TGTGCCAGCTCACCATGGGGGGCTGACACTGAAGCTTTCTTT. This translates into CASSPWGADTEAFF.

Note on this clonotype: An end of the junction differs from the germline gene, which may be a read error. The chain employs TRBV14 and TRBJ1-4; D possibly corresponds to TRBD1 (6 bases). The CDR3 totals 15 residues. Germline V CDR1 and CDR2: SGHDN, FVKESK. Here the CDR3 DNA reads TGTGCCAGCAGCCAAGCGGGGGCAACTAATGAAAAACCGTTTTTT. Translation gives CASSQAGATNEKPFF.

This clonotype appeared many times. The chain has TRBV20-1 and TRBJ2-5; no reliable D call. Germline V gene data show CDR1 as DFQATT and CDR2 as SNEGSKA (reference sequence). Trimming removed 0 bases from V and 0 bases from J, with 5 bases in between. The CDR3 contains 13 residues. The chain's CDR3 is CSARENYQETQYF. The CDR3, as DNA: TGCAGTGCTAGAGAAAACTACCAAGAGACCCAGTACTTC.

This clonotype has a handful of counts. The gene calls are TRBV6-2 or TRBV6-3 and TRBJ2-7; 7 nucleotides agree with TRBD2. J was trimmed by 1 base and V by 5 bases; bases with no gene match: 26. The CDR3 is made up of 21 amino acids. The germline V gene encodes CDR1 MNHEY and CDR2 SVGEGT. In DNA, the CDR3 is TGTGCCAGCAGTCCAATAAGGGGCCGCAGACTAGCAATTCTGGTATCCTACGAGCAGTACTTC. As protein: CASSPIRGRRLAILVSYEQYF.

This clonotype was detected a few times. This sequence joins TRBV6-2 or TRBV6-3 and TRBJ1-1; D unresolved. The CDR3 totals 14 residues. V was cut by 5 bases and J by 5 bases, with 15 bases left in between. The germline CDR1 and CDR2 sequences are MNHEY and SVGEGT. The DNA for the CDR3 is TGTGCCAGCAGTCACCGTACTGGGCGGACTGAAGCTTTCTTT. Its translation: CASSHRTGRTEAFF.

This clonotype was counted at least ten times. The chain recombines TRBV3-1 with TRBJ1-2; D possibly corresponds to TRBD1 (5 bases). CDR3 size: 13 residues. CDR1 and CDR2 from the germline V gene are LGHDT and YNNKEL (reference sequence). V was trimmed by 1 base and J by 4 bases, leaving 7 bases between them. CDR3: CASSQGTGYGYTF. The CDR3 DNA follows: TGTGCCAGCAGCCAAGGAACAGGCTATGGCTACACCTTC. The full variable domain, its missing parts supplied by reference TRBV3-1 and TRBJ1-2, is DTAVSQTPKYLVTQMGNDKSIKCEQNLGHDTMYWYKQDSKKFLKIMFSYNNKELIINETVPNRFSPKSPDKAHLNLHINSLELGDSAVYFCASSQGTGYGYTFGSGTRLTVV.

This clonotype was found many times. V and J are TRBV20-1 and TRBJ2-7; TRBD1 matches 7 bases. From germline, CDR1 is DFQATT and CDR2 SNEGSKA (reference sequence). The CDR3 is made up of 14 amino acids. Unmatched junction bases numbered 2, after V lost 0 bases and J lost 0 bases. The CDR3 DNA reads as TGCAGTGCTAGAGATACAGGGGTCTCCTACGAGCAGTACTTC. This encodes CSARDTGVSYEQYF.

This clonotype appeared many times. The V and J genes are TRBV28 and TRBJ2-5; 8 bases are a match to TRBD2. Germline CDR1 MDHEN, CDR2 SYDVKM. This CDR3 contains 15 residues. V shed 7 bases and J 2 bases; nucleotides not matched to a gene: 9. This CDR3 is CASINSGDTQETQYF. The CDR3, as DNA: TGTGCCAGCATTAATAGCGGGGATACTCAAGAGACCCAGTACTTC.

This clonotype was seen ten or more times. V is TRBV12-3 or TRBV12-4 and J is TRBJ1-1, with 10 bases that match TRBD1. The CDR3 totals 16 residues. V shed 6 bases and J 4 bases; nucleotides not matched to a gene: 11. The CDR3 reads CASSPGTGEEGTEAFF. CDR3 nucleotide sequence: TGTGCCAGCAGCCCCGGGACAGGGGAGGAGGGCACTGAAGCTTTCTTT.

This clonotype was counted ten times or more. This rearrangement joins TRBV20-1 to TRBJ1-1; D not resolved. The CDR3 spans 11 residues. Trimming removed 5 bases at V and 4 bases at J, with 8 bases between. Germline V gene lookup returns CDR1 DFQATT and CDR2 SNEGSKA (reference sequence). The CDR3 nucleotides are TGCAGTGCTTATGCCATCACTGAAGCTTTCTTT. It is translated as CSAYAITEAFF.

This clonotype was picked up a small number of times. The chain links TRBV12-3 or TRBV12-4 to TRBJ1-2; D not resolved. V lost 0 bases, J lost 8 bases, and 4 bases lay in between. The CDR3 loop spans 11 amino acids. The CDR3 DNA sequence: TGTGCCAGCAGTTTAGCTGGCGGCTACACCTTC. This gives the protein CASSLAGGYTF.

This clonotype was counted at least ten times. This chain joins TRBV20-1 and TRBJ1-1; possibly TRBD1 for D (6 bases). V was trimmed by 0 bases and J by 6 bases, leaving 17 bases between them. Looked up from germline, CDR1 is DFQATT and CDR2 is SNEGSKA (reference sequence). CDR3 length: 15 amino acids. CDR3 sequence: CSARDGQSYDAEAFF. CDR3 bases: TGCAGTGCTAGAGATGGACAGAGTTACGACGCTGAAGCTTTCTTT.

The chain has TRBV13 and TRBJ2-3; the match to TRBD2 covers 8 bases. Looked up from germline, CDR1 is PRHDT and CDR2 is FYEKMQ (reference sequence). The CDR3 extends over 13 amino acids. Trimming took 5 bases from V and 4 from J; bases not matched to a gene: 2. The CDR3 protein is CASSTSGPDTQYF. The CDR3 region has the DNA TGTGCCAGCAGCACTAGCGGTCCAGATACGCAGTATTTT.

A note on this clonotype: Possible read error: a much larger clone is one base away. Without the conserved terminal phenylalanine or tryptophan, this CDR3 likely stems from a read error. CDR3 sequence (DNA): TGTGCCAGCAGGGACATTTACACTGAAGCTTTCCTT. Residues: CASRDIYTEAFL. V usage is TRBV2 and J usage is TRBJ1-1; possibly TRBD1 for D (5 bases). CDR3 length equals 12 residues. CDR1 SNHLY and CDR2 FYNNEI come from the germline V gene. Trimming took off 6 bases at V and 3 bases at J, with 8 bases between the two ends.

This clonotype appeared many times. The chain is built from TRBV30 and TRBJ1-1; TRBD1 aligns across 8 bases. Trimming cost V 4 bases and J 1 base; bases outside gene matches: 14. The CDR3 length is 17 residues. The germline V gene encodes CDR1 GTSNPN and CDR2 SVGIG (reference sequence). For the CDR3, the DNA is TGTGCCTGGACAGGTTGGACAGGGCTCTGGCGGAACACTGAAGCTTTCTTT. This encodes CAWTGWTGLWRNTEAFF.

The table lists this clonotype with many counts. The chain couples TRBV6-1 to TRBJ2-1; 10 bases agree with TRBD1. The trim removed 5 bases at V and 6 bases at J, leaving 4 bases unmatched. Germline assignment: CDR1 MNHNS and CDR2 SASEGT. There are 14 residues in the CDR3. The CDR3 here is CASSYRTGGNEQFF. The DNA of the CDR3 is TGTGCCAGCAGTTACCGGACAGGGGGCAATGAGCAGTTCTTC.

This clonotype was observed at least ten times. The chain is built from TRBV12-3 or TRBV12-4 and TRBJ1-2; D is possibly TRBD1 (5 bases). CDR3 length: 14 amino acids. V lost 5 bases and J 5 bases, leaving 15 bases between the germline ends. The DNA of the CDR3 is TGTGCCAGCAGTGTTAACGGGGCTTCATATGGCTACACCTTC. It is translated as CASSVNGASYGYTF.

This clonotype was picked up many times. V and J are TRBV24-1 and TRBJ2-1; 10 nucleotides line up with TRBD1. With 0 bases clipped from V and 4 bases from J, the junction kept 2 bases outside the gene matches. The CDR3 consists of 16 residues. Germline loops: CDR1 KGHDR, CDR2 SFDVKD. CDR3 DNA: TGTGCCACCAGTGATTTGGGACAGGGGGGTTACAATGAGCAGTTCTTC. It codes for CATSDLGQGGYNEQFF.

Points on this clonotype: A read error is possible here, since a much larger clone lies one base away. The V gene is TRBV7-3, the J gene TRBJ2-1, with D maybe TRBD1 (6 bases). CDR1 is SGHTA, CDR2 FQGTGA, per germline. The CDR3 has 16 amino acids. The CDR3 loop is CASSFFGRGHYNEQSF. The CDR3 nucleotides read TGTGCCAGCAGCTTTTTCGGCAGGGGCCATTACAATGAGCAGTCCTTC.

The chain employs TRBV9 and TRBJ2-7; TRBD1 agrees at 8 bases. The CDR3 sequence is 14 residues long. The J segment lost 5 bases and the V segment lost 2 bases, leaving 6 bases of the junction unmatched. Per germline, CDR1 SGDLS and CDR2 YYNGEE. CDR3 DNA: TGTGCCAGCAGCGTTGGGCAGGGGGCCAACGAGCAGTACTTC. Translation: CASSVGQGANEQYF.

This clonotype was found many times. The CDR3 region has the DNA TGTGCCAGCAGCCCGGGAGCGACACGGGGCTACGAGCAGTACTTC. It codes for CASSPGATRGYEQYF. The V call is TRBV7-8, the J call TRBJ2-7, with TRBD2 as a possible D gene (6 bases). V lost 5 bases to trimming and J lost 3 bases, with 17 bases between them. The CDR3 extends over 15 amino acids. CDR1 is SGHVS and CDR2 is FQNEAQ in the germline V gene.

Turning to this clonotype: Just one base apart from a much larger clone, this may be a read error. This chain connects TRBV9 to TRBJ2-1; weak D call: TRBD2 (5 bases). Germline values: CDR1 SGDLS, CDR2 YYNGEE. The CDR3 covers 13 residues. V shed 3 bases and J shed 12 bases, with 16 bases lying between them. CDR3 nucleotide sequence: TGTGCCAGCAGCGCCCGTCCCGGGAACGCGCAGTTCTTC. Translating it yields CASSARPGNAQFF.

This clonotype occurred many times. This chain uses TRBV30 with TRBJ2-7, with D possibly being TRBD2 (6 bases). Germline V gene data show CDR1 as GTSNPN and CDR2 as SVGIG (reference sequence). Trimming cost V 0 bases and J 0 bases, with 15 bases left between them. The CDR3 runs to 16 residues. CDR3 protein: CAWSVRDSQRSYEQYF. CDR3 in DNA: TGTGCCTGGAGTGTTCGGGACTCCCAACGCTCCTACGAGCAGTACTTC.

The sample holds many counts of this clonotype. The chain combines TRBV2 with TRBJ1-5; no clear D gene. The germline CDR1 and CDR2 sequences are SNHLY and FYNNEI. This CDR3 is 14 amino acids long. V gave up 1 base and J gave up 7 bases, with 11 bases separating them. The CDR3 spells CASSEVKGEQPQHF. CDR3 nucleotides: TGTGCCAGCAGTGAAGTCAAGGGAGAACAGCCCCAGCATTTT.